A single sample is the source of the 27 T cell receptor beta chains below, sequenced in a study of blood T cell repertoires in COVID-19 (dated by TCRdb to 2018 to 2021). The library was produced with the immunoSEQ multiplex PCR assay. The table comes from immuneACCESS by way of TCRdb, which keeps in-frame sequences with V and J called. Part of the clones is missing from these tables; in studies checked, under half for an unresolved V gene and the rest for unknown reasons. The sample table holds some 250,000 clones, of which around nine tenths were seen once. The ten biggest clones cover approximately 5.3% of the sample. The sequenced sample was peripheral blood. All receptors come from a woman aged 60-70 years with COVID-19, enrolled during active disease.

The J gene is TRBJ2-3, the V gene TRBV5-4; no clear D. The V and J ends lost 1 base and 0 bases respectively, with 6 bases between them. The CDR3 length is 14 residues. CDR1 SGHNT and CDR2 YYREEE come from the germline V gene (reference sequence). The CDR3 coding sequence is TGTGCCAGCAGCTTGTACAGTAGCACAGATACGCAGTATTTT. The encoded protein is CASSLYSSTDTQYF.

The V and J genes are TRBV19 and TRBJ2-3; maybe TRBD1 (6 bases). V was cut by 5 bases and J by 2 bases, with 14 bases left in between. This CDR3 has 15 residues. Germline V lookup: CDR1 LNHDA, CDR2 SQIVND (reference sequence). Here the CDR3 DNA reads TGTGCCAGTAGTGCCCGGGACACCTTCACAGATACGCAGTATTTT. Translation: CASSARDTFTDTQYF.

The chain uses TRBV4-3 and TRBJ2-6, with 7 bases matching TRBD1. The length of the CDR3 is 15 residues. From germline, CDR1 is LGHNA and CDR2 YSLEER. Losses at the gene ends were 7 bases for V and 4 bases for J; bases not matched to a gene: 7. CDR3 DNA sequence: TGCGCCAGCACCGTACAGGGGCCGGGGGCCAACGTCCTGACTTTC. This translates into CASTVQGPGANVLTF.

The genes are TRBV19 and TRBJ2-5; the D is unclear. The CDR3 is 15 amino acids. The V end was cut by 5 bases, the J end by 5 bases, with 18 bases between. Germline V gene lookup returns CDR1 LNHDA and CDR2 SQIVND (reference sequence). CDR3 in DNA: TGTGCCAGTAGTCTAAACACGCGAGCGATGGAGACCCAGTACTTC. Protein: CASSLNTRAMETQYF.

V gene TRBV5-6 combines with J gene TRBJ1-2, with D perhaps matching TRBD1 (6 bases). V was trimmed by 4 bases and J by 8 bases, leaving 15 bases between them. The CDR3 is 13 amino acids. Germline V gives CDR1 SGHDT, CDR2 YYEEEE. CDR3 residues: CASSPTGRRGYTF. The CDR3 DNA reads TGTGCCAGCAGCCCCACAGGGCGAAGAGGCTACACCTTC.

The chain is built from TRBV5-6 and TRBJ2-1; no clear D gene. This CDR3 is built from 13 residues. Trimming took off 5 bases at V and 2 bases at J, with 8 bases between the two ends. Germline V gene data show CDR1 as SGHDT and CDR2 as YYEEEE. The CDR3: CASSRAAYNEQFF. DNA of the CDR3: TGTGCCAGCAGTCGAGCTGCCTACAATGAGCAGTTCTTC.

The chain recombines TRBV14 with TRBJ2-2; D remains unclear. The CDR3 length is 13 residues. V shed 3 bases and J shed 7 bases, with 9 bases lying between them. Looked up from germline, CDR1 is SGHDN and CDR2 is FVKESK. CDR3 DNA sequence: TGTGCCAGCAGCCAGACTTTAGGCGGGGAGCTGTTTTTT. It yields the protein CASSQTLGGELFF. Based on the CDR3 plus reference TRBV14 and TRBJ2-2, the full variable domain is EAGVTQFPSHSVIEKGQTVTLRCDPISGHDNLYWYRRVMGKEIKFLLHFVKESKQDESGMPNNRFLAERTGGTYSTLKVQPAELEDSGVYFCASSQTLGGELFFGEGSRLTVL.

The rearrangement joins TRBV29-1 to TRBJ2-7; D remains unclear. The germline CDR1 and CDR2 sequences are SQVTM and ANQGSEA. There are 11 residues in the CDR3. V dropped 4 bases and J dropped 6 bases, with 10 bases sitting between them. The CDR3 bases are TGCAGCGTTGCGGGTCTGGGCGAGCAGTACTTC. This sequence encodes CSVAGLGEQYF.

V usage is TRBV6-5 and J usage is TRBJ1-1; no firm D call. V lost 6 bases and J 9 bases, leaving 14 bases between the germline ends. This CDR3 spans 12 amino acids. Germline CDR1 is MNHEY and CDR2 is SVGAGI. CDR3 amino acids: CASRALTDKAFF. CDR3 sequence (DNA): TGTGCCAGCAGGGCGTTGACCGACAAAGCTTTCTTT.

This chain joins TRBV28 and TRBJ2-5; 9 bases fit TRBD2. CDR1 is MDHEN, CDR2 SYDVKM, per germline. J gave up 5 bases and V 6 bases, and 16 bases lay outside the gene matches. This CDR3 has 17 residues. CDR3 protein: CASRAINSGRGMETQYF. CDR3 nucleotide sequence: TGTGCCAGCAGGGCCATTAATAGCGGGAGAGGCATGGAGACCCAGTACTTC.

J is TRBJ2-5 and V is TRBV28; no definite D call. CDR3 size: 12 residues. Germline V gives CDR1 MDHEN, CDR2 SYDVKM. V dropped 7 bases and J dropped 5 bases, with 11 bases sitting between them. This CDR3 reads CASNNRRETQYF. The CDR3 DNA reads TGTGCCAGCAACAACCGGCGGGAGACCCAGTACTTC.

This clone has only a few counts. Relative to the germline gene, one junction end is altered; a read error may explain this. CDR3 DNA: TGTGCTAGTGGTTTGGGAACCGGGACAGCGATATTC. Its protein product is CASGLGTGTAIF. This rearrangement joins TRBV12-5 to TRBJ2-7, with TRBD1 matching over 7 bases. This CDR3 region has 12 residues. Germline V CDR1 and CDR2: LGHNT, FRNRAP.

The gene calls are TRBV28 and TRBJ2-5, with D possibly matching TRBD2 (6 bases). The CDR3 runs to 14 residues. In germline, CDR1 is MDHEN, CDR2 SYDVKM. V shed 3 bases and J shed 4 bases, with 12 bases lying between them. In DNA form, the CDR3 reads TGTGCCAGCAGTTTTAGTGGGGGAGGAGAGACCCAGTACTTC. It codes for CASSFSGGGETQYF.

The genes are TRBV12-3 or TRBV12-4 and TRBJ1-2; 8 positions match TRBD1. Trimming at V came to 4 bases and at J to 2 bases, leaving 0 bases not matched to a gene. The CDR3 extends over 13 amino acids. CDR3 nucleotides: TGTGCCAGCAGTTACAGGGGGAACTATGGCTACACCTTC. Translating it yields CASSYRGNYGYTF.

CDR3: CASSFVSGRAYNEQFF. For the CDR3, the DNA is TGTGCCAGCAGCTTCGTTAGCGGGAGGGCCTACAATGAGCAGTTCTTC. The chain couples TRBV5-6 to TRBJ2-1; 11 positions agree with TRBD2. The germline V gene has CDR1 SGHDT and CDR2 YYEEEE. This CDR3 spans 16 amino acids. J lost 2 bases, V lost 2 bases, and 3 bases had no gene match.

This chain connects TRBV10-3 to TRBJ1-2; the match to TRBD1 covers 7 bases. Unmatched junction bases numbered 11, after V lost 2 bases and J lost 5 bases. Per germline, CDR1 ENHRY and CDR2 SYGVKD. The CDR3 extends over 16 amino acids. This CDR3 reads CAISELQGEPLYGYTF. The DNA of the CDR3 is TGTGCCATCAGTGAGCTGCAGGGGGAACCATTATATGGCTACACCTTC.

The chain joins TRBV28 to TRBJ1-2; D might be TRBD1 (5 bases). Germline V lookup: CDR1 MDHEN, CDR2 SYDVKM. The CDR3 sequence is 11 residues long. V lost 8 bases and J lost 7, with 11 bases in between. Here the CDR3 DNA reads TGTGCCAGCGAGACAGCGCTTGGCTACACCTTC. Protein: CASETALGYTF.

The chain uses TRBV19 and TRBJ1-2; D uncertain. CDR1 and CDR2 (germline): LNHDA, SQIVND (reference sequence). V was shortened by 8 bases and J by 2 bases, with 6 bases between the two germline ends. The CDR3 has 11 residues. CDR3 sequence (DNA): TGTGCCAGTTTACAAAACTATGGCTACACCTTC. Amino acid sequence: CASLQNYGYTF.

The chain combines TRBV19 with TRBJ1-2; 7 bases are a match to TRBD1. The trim removed 10 bases at V and 1 base at J, leaving 9 bases unmatched. The CDR3 runs to 14 residues. The germline V gene encodes CDR1 LNHDA and CDR2 SQIVND (reference sequence). The CDR3 DNA sequence: TGTGCCACTCGAGGGACAGTTCTTAACTATGGCTACACCTTC. Encoded protein: CATRGTVLNYGYTF.

V is TRBV12-5 and J is TRBJ2-3; 10 nucleotides agree with TRBD2. The CDR3 consists of 15 residues. V dropped 0 bases and J dropped 7; count of bases not matched to a gene: 4. Germline CDR1 and CDR2: LGHNT and FRNRAP. CDR3 sequence: CASGLVLAGLHTQYF. The CDR3 region has the DNA TGTGCTAGTGGTTTGGTACTAGCGGGACTCCATACGCAGTATTTT.

The chain employs TRBV6-6 and TRBJ2-1, with 11 bases identical to TRBD2. Losses at the gene ends were 2 bases for V and 4 bases for J; bases not matched to a gene: 1. CDR1 MNHNY and CDR2 SVGAGI come from the germline V gene (reference sequence). The CDR3 sequence is 15 residues long. The CDR3 nucleotides read TGTGCCAGCAGTTACACTAGCGGGAGTTACAATGAGCAGTTCTTC. It translates to CASSYTSGSYNEQFF.

The gene calls are TRBV11-2 and TRBJ2-3; TRBD1 matches at 9 bases. V was clipped by 3 bases and J by 11 bases; unmatched bases: 12. CDR1 is SGHAT and CDR2 is FQNNGV in the germline V gene. The length of the CDR3 is 15 residues. The CDR3 spells CASSFRDRAMRMQYF. The CDR3 nucleotides read TGTGCCAGCAGCTTTAGGGACAGGGCCATGAGGATGCAGTATTTT.

The V and J genes are TRBV6-1 and TRBJ1-3, with D hard to call. CDR3 size: 13 residues. V lost 3 bases and J lost 2, with 5 bases in between. Germline V gene data show CDR1 as MNHNS and CDR2 as SASEGT. The CDR3 reads CASSESAGNTIYF. The CDR3 coding sequence is TGTGCCAGCAGTGAGTCTGCTGGAAACACCATATATTTT.

The J gene is TRBJ1-2, the V gene TRBV27; 9 bases fit TRBD1. With V trimmed by 5 bases and J by 5 bases, 9 bases remained unmatched. This CDR3 comprises 15 residues. CDR1 and CDR2 (germline): MNHEY, SMNVEV (reference sequence). This CDR3 reads CASSNTAGQGYGYTF. The DNA of the CDR3 is TGTGCCAGCAGTAACACGGCGGGACAGGGTTATGGCTACACCTTC.

Here the CDR3 reads CSAWTEANYGYTF. CDR3 coding DNA: TGCAGCGCGTGGACTGAGGCTAACTATGGCTACACCTTC. The chain recombines TRBV29-1 with TRBJ1-2, with D uncertain. Germline CDR1 SQVTM, CDR2 ANQGSEA. The V end was cut by 7 bases, the J end by 0 bases, with 12 bases between. The CDR3 is 13 residues long. Full variable domain (rest looked up from reference TRBV29-1 and TRBJ1-2): SAVISQKPSRDICQRGTSLTIQCQVDSQVTMMFWYRQQPGQSLTLIATANQGSEATYESGFVIDKFPISRPNLTFSTLTVSNMSPEDSSIYLCSAWTEANYGYTFGSGTRLTVV.

This chain connects TRBV7-2 to TRBJ2-1, with 10 bases that match TRBD2. The germline gives CDR1 SGHTA, CDR2 FQGNSA. CDR3 length: 16 residues. V lost 2 bases and J lost 6; bases outside the gene matches: 7. The DNA for the CDR3 is TGTGCCAGCAGCTTATTTGGGACTAGCGTCATCAATGAGCAGTTCTTC. Translating it yields CASSLFGTSVINEQFF.

The chain employs TRBV18 and TRBJ2-1; the D gene is possibly TRBD1 (5 bases). With 2 bases removed from V and 4 bases from J, the gap between germline ends came to 9 bases. The CDR3 extends over 14 amino acids. The germline gives CDR1 KGHSH, CDR2 LQKENI. The CDR3 here is CASSPSQGYNEQFF. The CDR3 DNA is TGTGCCAGCTCACCATCTCAGGGATACAATGAGCAGTTCTTC.